Listed here are 8 T cell receptor beta chains from one sample, sequenced in a study of identical twins. TCRdb re-derived calls from the 5' RACE reads in MiXCR, one entry per CDR3 protein. The sample yields under 300,000 distinct CDR3 sequences, roughly 12% seen once. These data were likewise used in another study, on yellow fever vaccine responses in identical twins.

Material for sequencing was memory (CD45RO+) T cells sorted from blood. Every receptor here comes from a woman aged 18-35 years in good health.

This clonotype was detected many times. The CDR3 loop is CASSLARIPYEQYF. The CDR3 coding sequence is TGTGCCAGCAGTTTAGCTCGGATACCCTACGAGCAGTACTTC. The gene calls are TRBV12-3 or TRBV12-4 and TRBJ2-7; D is unclear. The V end was cut by 0 bases, the J end by 2 bases, with 8 bases between. CDR3 length equals 14 residues.

This clonotype was seen more than once but under ten times. V gene TRBV6-4 combines with J gene TRBJ2-3; the match to TRBD2 covers 10 bases. This CDR3 has 15 residues. V lost 0 bases and J lost 5; bases outside the gene matches: 2. Germline assignment: CDR1 MRHNA and CDR2 SNTAGT. This CDR3 is CASSDSSGGGDTQYF. The CDR3 coding sequence is TGTGCCAGCAGTGACTCGAGCGGGGGGGGAGATACGCAGTATTTT.

This clonotype was found many times. This chain links TRBV12-5 with TRBJ1-1; D is undetermined. Trimming cost V 6 bases and J 11 bases, with 13 bases left between them. This CDR3 contains 11 residues. CDR1 and CDR2 from the germline V gene are LGHNT and FRNRAP. The DNA for the CDR3 is TGTGCTAGTGGGGAAGGAGTATCGGCTTTCTTT. Protein sequence: CASGEGVSAFF. The whole variable domain, filled in from reference TRBV12-5 and TRBJ1-1, reads DARVTQTPRHKVTEMGQEVTMRCQPILGHNTVFWYRQTMMQGLELLAYFRNRAPLDDSGMPKDRFSAEMPDATLATLKIQPSEPRDSAVYFCASGEGVSAFFGQGTRLTVV.

The V gene is TRBV7-2, the J gene TRBJ2-3; D not certain. V dropped 5 bases and J dropped 0 bases, with 12 bases sitting between them. Germline CDR1 and CDR2: SGHTA and FQGNSA. The length of the CDR3 is 15 residues. The CDR3 DNA reads as TGTGCCAGCAGCCGGACCGCCGCTAGCACAGATACGCAGTATTTT. Its protein product is CASSRTAASTDTQYF.

The chain carries TRBV12-3 or TRBV12-4 and TRBJ2-5; D may be TRBD1 or TRBD2 (5 bases each). This CDR3 region has 13 residues. Trimming stripped 6 bases from V and 1 base from J, with 9 bases between. The CDR3 sequence: CASRGPAQETQYF. DNA of the CDR3: TGTGCCAGCAGGGGACCCGCCCAAGAGACCCAGTACTTC.

This clonotype was seen more than once but under ten times. The chain carries TRBV6-1 and TRBJ2-2; the D gene is possibly TRBD1 (5 bases). From germline, CDR1 is MNHNS and CDR2 SASEGT. The CDR3 spans 14 residues. V lost 7 bases and J lost 2, with 11 bases in between. CDR3 residues: CASTSTVNTGELFF. The CDR3, as DNA: TGTGCCAGCACCTCGACAGTAAACACCGGGGAGCTGTTTTTT.

This clonotype came up a few times. The chain is built from TRBV7-2 and TRBJ2-1; D is perhaps TRBD1 or TRBD2 (5 bases each). The germline V gene has CDR1 SGHTA and CDR2 FQGNSA. The CDR3 spans 14 residues. Trimming cost V 10 bases and J 5 bases, with 18 bases left between them. CDR3 loop: CATQTGEGNNEQFF. The CDR3 coding sequence is TGTGCCACTCAGACTGGCGAGGGGAACAATGAGCAGTTCTTC.

This clonotype has at least ten counts. The gene calls are TRBV7-9 and TRBJ2-2; possibly TRBD1 or TRBD2 for D (5 bases each). Germline values: CDR1 SEHNR, CDR2 FQNEAQ (reference sequence). V lost 7 bases and J 1 base, leaving 13 bases between the germline ends. This CDR3 comprises 15 residues. CDR3 DNA: TGTGCCAGCACTAGACGGGACGGGAACACCGGGGAGCTGTTTTTT. It translates to CASTRRDGNTGELFF.